The source of this T cell receptor (beta chain) is a study of T-cell memory formation after mild COVID-19. V lost 4 bases to trimming and J lost 8 bases; unmatched junction nucleotides: 10. In germline, CDR1 is DFQATT, CDR2 SNEGSKA (reference sequence). This CDR3 is 15 amino acids long. Using its own MiXCR run on the 5' RACE reads, TCRdb lists one record per CDR3 protein. This repertoire shows about 170,000 distinct CDR3 sequences, 10% to 15% found once; its top ten account for approximately 3.6%. The sample taken for sequencing was PBMCs or a T cell subset sorted from them (not recorded which). This clonotype originated in a man between 18 and 29 years old who had mild COVID-19 (a few samples of this study predate the infection). Cell type and time point are not known. The rearrangement uses TRBV20-1 and TRBJ1-6; TRBD1 matches at 8 bases. The CDR3 DNA sequence: TGCAGTGCTAAGATAGGGGACAGGAGGGATTCACCCCTCCACTTT. Its translation is CSAKIGDRRDSPLHF.